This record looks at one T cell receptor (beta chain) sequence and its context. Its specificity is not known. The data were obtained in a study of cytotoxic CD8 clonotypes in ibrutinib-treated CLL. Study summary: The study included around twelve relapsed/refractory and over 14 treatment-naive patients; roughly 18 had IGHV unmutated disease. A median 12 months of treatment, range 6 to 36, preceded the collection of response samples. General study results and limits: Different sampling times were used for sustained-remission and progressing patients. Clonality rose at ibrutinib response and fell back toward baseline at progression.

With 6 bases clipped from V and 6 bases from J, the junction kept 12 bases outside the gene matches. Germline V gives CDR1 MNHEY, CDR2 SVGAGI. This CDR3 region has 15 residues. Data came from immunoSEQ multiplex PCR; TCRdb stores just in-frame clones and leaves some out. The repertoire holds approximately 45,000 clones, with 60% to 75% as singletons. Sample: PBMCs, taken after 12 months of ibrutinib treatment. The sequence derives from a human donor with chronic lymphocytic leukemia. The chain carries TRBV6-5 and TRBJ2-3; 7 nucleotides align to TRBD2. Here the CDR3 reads CASRTGREVADTQYF. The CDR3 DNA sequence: TGTGCCAGCAGGACGGGGAGGGAGGTAGCGGATACGCAGTATTTT.